This T cell receptor (beta chain) was sequenced during a study of T cell changes during pregnancy in multiple sclerosis. Clones were sequenced by immunoSEQ multiplex PCR, and TCRdb holds only the in-frame ones, with some missing. This table holds 75,000 to 100,000 clones, around 92% found once. In germline, CDR1 is SGHNT, CDR2 YYREEE (reference sequence). V was pared by 10 bases and J by 0 bases, with 8 bases between. CDR3 length: 13 residues. The source was peripheral blood, collected after pregnancy. The chain employs TRBV5-4 and TRBJ1-6; D not resolved. This sequence originates from a female donor in good health, enrolled as a control in a pregnancy study. The CDR3 DNA sequence: TGTGCCGGTCCCAGCTCCTATAATTCACCCCTCCACTTT. It specifies CAGPSSYNSPLHF.